A selection of T cell receptor beta chains follows, all from one sample in a study of shared clonotypes between healthy human individuals. Libraries were prepared by immunoSEQ multiplex PCR; TCRdb keeps only in-frame clonotypes and omits some of them. The data show about 2.1 million clones, roughly 95% seen once. The specimen was naive CD8+ T cells from PBMCs. The origin of the receptors is a man younger than 30 in good health. Some clones in this sample may be carry-over from other donors' samples. Both conserved end residues are part of each CDR3. The order of the fields is CDR3 protein, CDR3 DNA, V gene, J gene, CDR3 length, D gene, clone size. The D gene is left open where the match is weak. Clone size appears in some rows only: once, few, many, or a class for an expanded clone.

CDR3aa: CASSSLQETQYF
CDR3nt: TGTGCCAGCAGCTCCTTACAAGAGACCCAGTACTTC
v_gene: TRBV7-9
j_gene: TRBJ2-5
len: 12
d_gene: NA
abundance: NA

CDR3aa: CASSQAAGARTRELFF
CDR3nt: TGCGCCAGCAGCCAAGCGGCGGGAGCTAGGACTAGGGAGCTGTTTTTT
v_gene: TRBV4-1
j_gene: TRBJ2-2
len: 16
d_gene: TRBD2
abundance: once

CDR3aa: CASSLSAGRIDNYGYTF
CDR3nt: TGTGCCAGCAGTTTATCCGCGGGGAGGATTGATAACTATGGCTACACCTTC
v_gene: TRBV27
j_gene: TRBJ1-2
len: 17
d_gene: NA
abundance: NA

CDR3aa: CASSSQGHGTSGRVADTQYF
CDR3nt: TGTGCCAGCAGCTCCCAAGGTCACGGGACTAGCGGGAGGGTGGCAGATACGCAGTATTTT
v_gene: TRBV13
j_gene: TRBJ2-3
len: 20
d_gene: TRBD2
abundance: NA

CDR3aa: CSVQGQTQFF
CDR3nt: TGCAGCGTGCAGGGACAGACTCAGTTCTTC
v_gene: TRBV29-1
j_gene: TRBJ2-1
len: 10
d_gene: TRBD1
abundance: NA

CDR3aa: CASNTGAGAGANVLTF
CDR3nt: TGTGCCAGCAACACTGGAGCGGGGGCAGGGGCCAACGTCCTGACTTTC
v_gene: TRBV5-4
j_gene: TRBJ2-6
len: 16
d_gene: TRBD2
abundance: NA

CDR3aa: CASRQQTLYEGAGELFF
CDR3nt: TGTGCCAGCAGGCAGCAAACCCTCTATGAAGGGGCCGGGGAGCTGTTTTTT
v_gene: TRBV7-9
j_gene: TRBJ2-2
len: 17
d_gene: NA
abundance: NA

CDR3aa: CASSLARRREQYF
CDR3nt: TGTGCCAGCAGCTTGGCACGGCGCCGCGAGCAGTACTTC
v_gene: TRBV5-6
j_gene: TRBJ2-7
len: 13
d_gene: NA
abundance: NA

CDR3aa: CASSWATAGEGEQFF
CDR3nt: TGCGCCAGCAGCTGGGCTACGGCGGGAGAGGGTGAGCAGTTCTTC
v_gene: TRBV5-1
j_gene: TRBJ2-1
len: 15
d_gene: TRBD2
abundance: NA

CDR3aa: CASRFTLSYEQYF
CDR3nt: TGTGCCAGCAGGTTCACCCTCTCCTACGAGCAGTACTTC
v_gene: TRBV2
j_gene: TRBJ2-7
len: 13
d_gene: NA
abundance: NA

CDR3aa: CASSLLAGVGYEQYF
CDR3nt: TGTGCCAGCAGCTTGCTAGCGGGAGTAGGGTACGAGCAGTACTTC
v_gene: TRBV5-4
j_gene: TRBJ2-7
len: 15
d_gene: TRBD2
abundance: once

CDR3aa: CASSLYPRDGDSNQPQHF
CDR3nt: TGTGCCAGCAGCCTCTACCCTCGGGACGGGGATAGCAATCAGCCCCAGCATTTT
v_gene: TRBV11-2
j_gene: TRBJ1-5
len: 18
d_gene: NA
abundance: NA

CDR3aa: CASSGIKGNQPQHF
CDR3nt: TGTGCCAGCAGTGGGATCAAAGGCAATCAGCCCCAGCATTTT
v_gene: TRBV27
j_gene: TRBJ1-5
len: 14
d_gene: NA
abundance: NA

CDR3aa: CASSLLTSGTFGNEQFF
CDR3nt: TGTGCCAGCAGCTTACTTACTAGCGGCACCTTCGGCAATGAGCAGTTCTTC
v_gene: TRBV7-9
j_gene: TRBJ2-1
len: 17
d_gene: TRBD2
abundance: NA

CDR3aa: CASSLGRGNYEQYF
CDR3nt: TGTGCCAGCAGTTTGGGCAGGGGGAACTACGAGCAGTACTTC
v_gene: TRBV27
j_gene: TRBJ2-7
len: 14
d_gene: TRBD1
abundance: NA

CDR3aa: CASSPGRRANTEAFF
CDR3nt: TGTGCCAGCAGCCCCGGACGCAGGGCGAACACTGAAGCTTTCTTT
v_gene: TRBV9
j_gene: TRBJ1-1
len: 15
d_gene: NA
abundance: NA

CDR3aa: CARSPDRDEAFF
CDR3nt: TGTGCCAGAAGCCCCGACAGGGATGAAGCTTTCTTT
v_gene: TRBV5-3
j_gene: TRBJ1-1
len: 12
d_gene: TRBD1
abundance: few

CDR3aa: CSVEELSGHEQFF
CDR3nt: TGCAGCGTTGAAGAGCTGTCAGGTCATGAGCAGTTCTTC
v_gene: TRBV29-1
j_gene: TRBJ2-1
len: 13
d_gene: NA
abundance: NA

CDR3aa: CASSQEQVQPTDTQYF
CDR3nt: TGCGCCAGCAGCCAAGAACAGGTTCAGCCCACAGATACGCAGTATTTT
v_gene: TRBV4-1
j_gene: TRBJ2-3
len: 16
d_gene: NA
abundance: NA

CDR3aa: CASSADRGNTIYF
CDR3nt: TGTGCCAGCAGCGCGGACAGGGGAAACACCATATATTTT
v_gene: TRBV7-9
j_gene: TRBJ1-3
len: 13
d_gene: TRBD1
abundance: NA

CDR3aa: CASSYGGGTDYEQYF
CDR3nt: TGTGCCAGCAGTTACGGTGGGGGGACAGACTACGAGCAGTACTTC
v_gene: TRBV6-5
j_gene: TRBJ2-7
len: 15
d_gene: NA
abundance: NA

CDR3aa: CAWSAEFGLISGNTIYF
CDR3nt: TGTGCCTGGAGTGCCGAATTTGGACTGATCTCTGGAAACACCATATATTTT
v_gene: TRBV30
j_gene: TRBJ1-3
len: 17
d_gene: NA
abundance: few

CDR3aa: CAWSRLAQADEQFF
CDR3nt: TGTGCCTGGAGCAGACTAGCCCAAGCTGATGAGCAGTTCTTC
v_gene: TRBV30
j_gene: TRBJ2-1
len: 14
d_gene: TRBD2
abundance: NA

CDR3aa: CSGLSDGTQYF
CDR3nt: TGCAGTGGACTGTCTGATGGGACCCAGTACTTC
v_gene: TRBV29-1
j_gene: TRBJ2-5
len: 11
d_gene: NA
abundance: NA

CDR3aa: CASSFRAYEQYF
CDR3nt: TGTGCCAGCAGTTTTAGAGCCTACGAGCAGTACTTC
v_gene: TRBV27
j_gene: TRBJ2-7
len: 12
d_gene: NA
abundance: NA

CDR3aa: CASSENSGLTYEQYF
CDR3nt: TGTGCCAGCAGTGAAAACTCGGGGCTAACTTACGAGCAGTACTTC
v_gene: TRBV6-1
j_gene: TRBJ2-7
len: 15
d_gene: NA
abundance: NA

CDR3aa: CASSADQALYEQYF
CDR3nt: TGTGCCAGCAGCGCGGACCAGGCACTATACGAGCAGTACTTC
v_gene: TRBV5-6
j_gene: TRBJ2-7
len: 14
d_gene: NA
abundance: NA

CDR3aa: CASSSSTGLTGELFF
CDR3nt: TGTGCCAGCAGCTCTTCGACAGGCCTAACCGGGGAGCTGTTTTTT
v_gene: TRBV7-9
j_gene: TRBJ2-2
len: 15
d_gene: NA
abundance: NA

CDR3aa: CASSHVQGQGLGELFF
CDR3nt: TGCGCCAGCAGCCACGTTCAGGGACAGGGGCTGGGGGAGCTGTTTTTT
v_gene: TRBV4-1
j_gene: TRBJ2-2
len: 16
d_gene: TRBD1
abundance: NA

CDR3aa: CASSLRDGTYEQYF
CDR3nt: TGTGCCAGCAGCCTCCGGGACGGAACCTACGAGCAGTACTTC
v_gene: TRBV7-9
j_gene: TRBJ2-7
len: 14
d_gene: NA
abundance: NA

CDR3aa: CASSQGGLVSEAFF
CDR3nt: TGCGCCAGCAGCCAAGGAGGATTGGTCTCTGAAGCTTTCTTT
v_gene: TRBV4-1
j_gene: TRBJ1-1
len: 14
d_gene: NA
abundance: NA